Presented here are 25 T cell receptor beta chains from one specimen sequenced in a study of OX40 agonist ivuxolimab in advanced cancers. Libraries were prepared by immunoSEQ multiplex PCR; TCRdb keeps only in-frame clonotypes and omits some of them. In the table there are about 63,000 clones, about 88% of which are singletons. The sample here was CD4+ or CD8+ T cells sorted from blood, taken in a trial of the OX40 agonist ivuxolimab. The receptor source for this set is an adult with an advanced solid tumor such as melanoma, head and neck, liver or kidney cancer.

CDR3 sequence reads: CASSHRGSNEKLFF. CDR3 DNA: TGCGCCAGCAGCCACAGGGGTTCAAATGAAAAACTGTTTTTT. The chain recombines TRBV4-1 with TRBJ1-4; D is possibly TRBD1 (6 bases). The CDR3 has 14 residues. The V gene's germline CDR1 is MGHRA and CDR2 YSYEKL. V lost 3 bases, J lost 5 bases, and 10 bases lay in between.

The rearrangement uses TRBV6-1 and TRBJ2-5; 7 bases are shared with TRBD2. Germline CDR1 reads MNHNS; CDR2 reads SASEGT. Trimming took 6 bases from V and 4 from J; bases not matched to a gene: 5. The CDR3 has 13 residues. The CDR3 nucleotides are TGTGCCAGCAGCGCTACTAGCGCAGAGACCCAGTACTTC. It specifies CASSATSAETQYF.

The chain combines TRBV7-2 with TRBJ2-5, with D possibly being TRBD1 (6 bases). V lost 4 bases to trimming and J lost 5 bases, with 14 bases between them. CDR1 and CDR2 from the germline V gene are SGHTA and FQGNSA. The CDR3 spans 14 residues. CDR3 amino acids: CASSSQGGRETQYF. The CDR3 nucleotides are TGTGCCAGCAGCTCCCAAGGGGGACGGGAGACCCAGTACTTC. Variable domain in full (rest from reference TRBV7-2 and TRBJ2-5): GAGVSQSPSNKVTEKGKDVELRCDPISGHTALYWYRQSLGQGLEFLIYFQGNSAPDKSGLPSDRFSAERTGGSVSTLTIQRTQQEDSAVYLCASSSQGGRETQYFGPGTRLLVL.

This rearrangement joins TRBV19 to TRBJ1-4; D not certain. Germline CDR1 is LNHDA and CDR2 is SQIVND (reference sequence). V lost 7 bases to trimming and J lost 3 bases, with 9 bases between them. This CDR3 region has 13 residues. CDR3 in DNA: TGTGCCAGTAATCGAGGAGCTAATGAAAAACTGTTTTTT. The encoded protein is CASNRGANEKLFF.

The V and J genes are TRBV19 and TRBJ2-3; D unclear. V was pared by 10 bases and J by 3 bases, with 14 bases between. The CDR3 has 13 residues. Germline lookup yields CDR1 LNHDA and CDR2 SQIVND (reference sequence). CDR3 protein: CATSSGGTDTQYF. The CDR3 bases are TGTGCCACCTCCTCGGGTGGGACAGATACGCAGTATTTT.

The chain combines TRBV11-2 with TRBJ1-6, with 8 bases fitting TRBD1. Germline CDR1 is SGHAT and CDR2 is FQNNGV. The CDR3 has 15 amino acids. V lost 5 bases to trimming and J lost 7 bases; unmatched junction nucleotides: 7. The CDR3 nucleotides read TGTGCCAGCAGCCCTTTTCAGGGGGCGAATTCACCCCTCCACTTT. The encoded protein is CASSPFQGANSPLHF.

The chain joins TRBV6-5 to TRBJ2-1; 9 bases agree with TRBD1. The CDR3 is made up of 14 amino acids. From germline, CDR1 is MNHEY and CDR2 SVGAGI. The trim removed 2 bases at V and 5 bases at J, leaving 1 base unmatched. CDR3: CASSYDRGDNEQFF. CDR3 nucleotides: TGTGCCAGCAGTTACGACAGGGGGGACAATGAGCAGTTCTTC.

The V and J genes are TRBV5-5 and TRBJ1-2; D unclear. Per the germline V gene, CDR1 is SGHKS and CDR2 is YYEKEE (reference sequence). Trimming pared 4 bases from V and 4 bases from J, leaving 11 bases between. The CDR3 is 13 residues long. The CDR3 nucleotides read TGTGCCAGCAGCCTCTGGACGGCCTATGGCTACACCTTC. It codes for CASSLWTAYGYTF. The full variable domain, rest sourced from reference TRBV5-5 and TRBJ1-2, is DAGVTQSPTHLIKTRGQQVTLRCSPISGHKSVSWYQQVLGQGPQFIFQYYEKEERGRGNFPDRFSARQFPNYSSELNVNALLLGDSALYLCASSLWTAYGYTFGSGTRLTVV.

The chain combines TRBV5-1 with TRBJ1-3; no definite D call. V shed 2 bases and J shed 2 bases, with 2 bases lying between them. The CDR3 covers 12 residues. Germline loops: CDR1 SGHRS, CDR2 YFSETQ. CDR3 amino acids: CASSFPGNTIYF. The CDR3 nucleotides read TGCGCCAGCAGCTTCCCTGGAAACACCATATATTTT.

This clone has just a few counts. The CDR3 protein is CAISEGSGGAKYEQYF. The CDR3 DNA sequence: TGTGCCATCAGTGAGGGGAGCGGGGGGGCCAAGTACGAGCAGTACTTC. This chain links TRBV10-3 with TRBJ2-7; TRBD2 agrees at 10 bases. Germline assignment: CDR1 ENHRY and CDR2 SYGVKD. The J segment lost 4 bases and the V segment lost 2 bases, leaving 8 bases of the junction unmatched. The CDR3 extends over 16 amino acids.

J is TRBJ1-1 and V is TRBV2; D uncertain. The CDR3 contains 14 residues. The germline V and J ends were trimmed by 4 bases and 11 bases, with 20 bases remaining between them. Germline lookup yields CDR1 SNHLY and CDR2 FYNNEI. CDR3 coding DNA: TGTGCCAGCAGTGGGATACGACCAGCCGGAGGGGCTTTCTTT. Residues: CASSGIRPAGGAFF.

This chain connects TRBV5-1 to TRBJ2-1; 7 bases match TRBD1. V lost 5 bases, J lost 6 bases, and 5 bases stayed unmatched. This CDR3 has 13 amino acids. The V gene's germline CDR1 is SGHRS and CDR2 YFSETQ. The CDR3 DNA reads as TGCGCCAGCAGGTGGGACAGTTTCAATGAGCAGTTCTTC. Translated: CASRWDSFNEQFF.

This chain links TRBV28 with TRBJ1-5; D is uncertain. The CDR3 runs 14 residues. The V end lost 7 bases, the J end lost 0 bases, and 10 bases lay between the germline ends. Germline loops: CDR1 MDHEN, CDR2 SYDVKM. CDR3 nucleotide sequence: TGTGCCAGCATCGGATCCTATAGCAATCAGCCCCAGCATTTT. Translation gives CASIGSYSNQPQHF. The full variable domain, its missing parts supplied by reference TRBV28 and TRBJ1-5, is DVKVTQSSRYLVKRTGEKVFLECVQDMDHENMFWYRQDPGLGLRLIYFSYDVKMKEKGDIPEGYSVSREKKERFSLILESASTNQTSMYLCASIGSYSNQPQHFGDGTRLSIL.

This chain uses TRBV4-3 with TRBJ2-1; a possible D gene is TRBD2 (5 bases). Trimming shortened V by 0 bases and J by 6 bases, and 18 bases separated the two germline ends. Germline V gene lookup returns CDR1 LGHNA and CDR2 YSLEER. This CDR3 contains 17 residues. CDR3 nucleotides: TGCGCCAGCAGCCAAGATGTCGGGGTGTCGGACGGCAATGAGCAGTTCTTC. It specifies CASSQDVGVSDGNEQFF.

This clone is a singleton in its sample. This sequence joins TRBV5-1 and TRBJ2-7, with D possibly matching TRBD1 (5 bases). V was shortened by 4 bases and J by 3 bases, with 14 bases between the two germline ends. The CDR3 totals 14 residues. Germline loops: CDR1 SGHRS, CDR2 YFSETQ. DNA of the CDR3: TGCGCCAGCAGCAAGAGCAGGGCAGGCTACGAGCAGTACTTC. Translated, it gives CASSKSRAGYEQYF. The full variable domain, in which reference TRBV5-1 and TRBJ2-7 provide the parts outside the CDR3, is KAGVTQTPRYLIKTRGQQVTLSCSPISGHRSVSWYQQTPGQGLQFLFEYFSETQRNKGNFPGRFSGRQFSNSRSEMNVSTLELGDSALYLCASSKSRAGYEQYFGPGTRLTVT.

As DNA, the CDR3 is TGCGCCAGCAGCTTCAGGGGATCCTCCTACGAGCAGTACTTC. Encoded protein: CASSFRGSSYEQYF. The V gene is TRBV5-1, the J gene TRBJ2-7, with TRBD1 as a possible D gene (6 bases). Germline CDR1 reads SGHRS; CDR2 reads YFSETQ. This CDR3 is built from 14 residues. Trimming took 2 bases from V and 0 from J, leaving 9 bases between them.

The chain has TRBV6-1 and TRBJ1-6; 8 bases fit TRBD1. This CDR3 spans 16 amino acids. The ends lost 1 base at V and 8 bases at J; junction bases unmatched: 7. Germline V gene sequence: CDR1 MNHNS, CDR2 SASEGT. Here the CDR3 reads CASSEVPGGGHSPLHF. CDR3 nucleotide sequence: TGTGCCAGCAGTGAAGTCCCAGGGGGCGGGCATTCACCCCTCCACTTT.

This chain joins TRBV6-5 and TRBJ2-1; perhaps TRBD1 as D (5 bases). The CDR3 runs to 13 residues. Germline CDR1 MNHEY, CDR2 SVGAGI. The ends were cut back, 4 bases at V and 2 bases at J, with 6 bases in the middle. The CDR3 sequence is CASSLTAYNEQFF. Written as DNA, the CDR3 is TGTGCCAGCAGTTTGACAGCCTACAATGAGCAGTTCTTC.

The V gene is TRBV5-6, the J gene TRBJ2-7, with 8 bases fitting TRBD1. The germline CDR1 and CDR2 sequences are SGHDT and YYEEEE. This CDR3 spans 13 amino acids. Trimming at V came to 3 bases and at J to 3 bases, leaving 2 bases not matched to a gene. The DNA for the CDR3 is TGTGCCAGCAGCTGGACAGGGCGCTACGAGCAGTACTTC. It is translated as CASSWTGRYEQYF.

The chain couples TRBV6-6 to TRBJ2-7; D is tentatively TRBD1 or TRBD2 (7 bases each). Deletions cut 6 bases from V and 1 base from J, with 16 bases between. The CDR3 covers 15 residues. Germline V CDR1 and CDR2: MNHNY, SVGAGI (reference sequence). The CDR3 sequence is CASSPRQGGSYEQYF. For the CDR3, the DNA is TGTGCCAGCAGCCCCCGACAGGGAGGGTCCTACGAGCAGTACTTC.

The chain carries TRBV28 and TRBJ1-2; 7 bases agree with TRBD1. The ends lost 2 bases at V and 4 bases at J; junction bases unmatched: 4. The CDR3 contains 14 residues. Germline assignment: CDR1 MDHEN and CDR2 SYDVKM. CDR3 protein: CASSLGDSSYGYTF. CDR3 in DNA: TGTGCCAGCAGTTTAGGGGACAGCAGCTATGGCTACACCTTC.

This clone came up once. This chain links TRBV28 with TRBJ1-5; D gene unclear. The CDR3 has 12 amino acids. CDR1 is MDHEN and CDR2 is SYDVKM in the germline V gene. V was shortened by 11 bases and J by 4 bases, with 12 bases between the two germline ends. The CDR3 nucleotides are TGTGCCGGACGAAGGAGAAATCAGCCCCAGCATTTT. It is translated as CAGRRRNQPQHF.

The CDR3 is CASDRGISYEQYF. The CDR3 nucleotides read TGTGCCAGCGACAGGGGAATCTCCTACGAGCAGTACTTC. The V and J genes are TRBV21-1 and TRBJ2-7; the DNA was not compared with TRBD1, the D call given in the table. TRBV21-1 is a pseudogene segment. There are 13 residues in the CDR3.

This chain uses TRBV5-4 with TRBJ1-6; no reliable D call. CDR3 length: 14 amino acids. Trimming pared 0 bases from V and 11 bases from J, leaving 12 bases between. Germline CDR1 SGHNT, CDR2 YYREEE (reference sequence). The CDR3 nucleotides read TGTGCCAGCAGCTTGGATGGGAGTAGTCCACCCCTCCACTTT. This codes for CASSLDGSSPPLHF.

This clone was seen just once. The V gene is TRBV30, the J gene TRBJ1-2, with a possible D match to TRBD1 (6 bases). Germline V gene lookup returns CDR1 GTSNPN and CDR2 SVGIG (reference sequence). Trimming removed 4 bases from V and 4 bases from J, with 16 bases in between. CDR3 length: 14 residues. This chain's CDR3 is CAWKWGRGSYGYTF. In DNA, the CDR3 is TGTGCCTGGAAATGGGGCAGGGGAAGCTATGGCTACACCTTC.